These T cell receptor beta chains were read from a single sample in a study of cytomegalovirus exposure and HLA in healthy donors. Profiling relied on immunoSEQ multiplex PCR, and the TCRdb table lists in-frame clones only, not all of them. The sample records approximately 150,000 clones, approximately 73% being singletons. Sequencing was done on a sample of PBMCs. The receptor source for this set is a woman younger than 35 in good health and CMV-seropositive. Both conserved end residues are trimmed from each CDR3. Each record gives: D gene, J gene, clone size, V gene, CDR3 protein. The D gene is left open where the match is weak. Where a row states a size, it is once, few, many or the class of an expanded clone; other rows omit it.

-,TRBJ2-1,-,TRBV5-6,ASSHSTYNEQF
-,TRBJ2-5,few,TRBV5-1,ASSSDRIGQTQY
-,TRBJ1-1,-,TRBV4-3,ASSPTLQDMNTEAF
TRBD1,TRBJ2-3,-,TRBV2,ASSRTGALSTDTQY
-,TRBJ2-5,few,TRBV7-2,ASSLRLLNQRETQY
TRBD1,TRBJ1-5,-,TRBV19,ASSIDRRQGSGQPQH
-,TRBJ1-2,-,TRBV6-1,ASSEGYRNYGYT
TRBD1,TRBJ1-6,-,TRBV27,ASSSPGQINSPLH
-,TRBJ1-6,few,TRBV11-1,ASSWPGENSPLH
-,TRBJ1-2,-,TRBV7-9,ASSLRTVDGYT
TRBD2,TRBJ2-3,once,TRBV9,ASSSGGAGDTQY
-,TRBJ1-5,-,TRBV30,AWNRVGGNQPQH
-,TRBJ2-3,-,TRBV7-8,ASSLAGETDTQY
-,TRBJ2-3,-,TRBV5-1,ASSLAGGTDTQY
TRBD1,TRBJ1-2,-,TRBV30,AWTTGDYGYT
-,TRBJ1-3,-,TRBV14,ASSQAGSVIGNTIY
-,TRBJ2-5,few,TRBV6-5,ASSASLLRGETQY
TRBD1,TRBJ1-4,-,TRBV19,ASSILGTGATNEKLF
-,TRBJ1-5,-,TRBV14,ASSQGQAPQH
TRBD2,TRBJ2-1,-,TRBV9,ASSVGGDENEQF
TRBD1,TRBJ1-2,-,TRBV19,ASSRDRGPYDYT
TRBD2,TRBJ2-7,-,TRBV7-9,ASSSTGLDKVYEQY
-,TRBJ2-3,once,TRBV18,ASSPPDSGVADTQY
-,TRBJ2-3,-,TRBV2,ASVLETGSHSTDTQY
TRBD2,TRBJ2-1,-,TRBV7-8,ASSATRLGRGGEQF
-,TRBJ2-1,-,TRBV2,AALRQHKGNEQF
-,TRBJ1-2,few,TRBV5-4,ASSLGEGEGYT
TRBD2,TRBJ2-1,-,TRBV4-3,ASSQTGGGLDEQF
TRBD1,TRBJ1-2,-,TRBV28,ASSSDRGHGYT
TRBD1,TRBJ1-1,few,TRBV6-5,ASRRTGVKAF
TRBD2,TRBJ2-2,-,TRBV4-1,ASSHPLSGGHTGELF
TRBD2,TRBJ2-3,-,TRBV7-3,ASSTSGESTDTQY
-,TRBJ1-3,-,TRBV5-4,ASRPGRGGNTIY
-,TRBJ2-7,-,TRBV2,ASSERLGAREQY
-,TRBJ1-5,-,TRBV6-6,ASSYSSAGGNQPQH
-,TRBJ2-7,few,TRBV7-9,ASSSQAQRPYEQY
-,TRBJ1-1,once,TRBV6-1,ASKVLSTGNTEAF
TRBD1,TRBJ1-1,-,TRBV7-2,ASSTRTGVNTEAF
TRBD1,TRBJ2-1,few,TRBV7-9,ASSPQIVGTGIYNEQF
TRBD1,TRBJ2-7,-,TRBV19,ASSLDRGFSEQY
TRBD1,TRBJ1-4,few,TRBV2,ASSRDRAEKLF
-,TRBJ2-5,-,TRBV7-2,ASSAPLRETQY
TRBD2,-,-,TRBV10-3,AVGRAGSYEQY
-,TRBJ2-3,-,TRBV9,ASSVGVMTDTQY
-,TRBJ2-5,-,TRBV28,ASLPGLNIGEETQY
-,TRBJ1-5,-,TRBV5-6,ASSSSGNQPQH
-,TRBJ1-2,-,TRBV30,AWRNAGAYGYT
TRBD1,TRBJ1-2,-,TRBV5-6,ASSLTYTQGAYLWYGYT
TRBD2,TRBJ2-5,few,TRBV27,ASSYGGYQETQY
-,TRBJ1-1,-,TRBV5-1,ASALNTEAF
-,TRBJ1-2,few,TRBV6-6,ASSYSTDGYT
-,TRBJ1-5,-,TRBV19,ASSTLPTANSNQPQH